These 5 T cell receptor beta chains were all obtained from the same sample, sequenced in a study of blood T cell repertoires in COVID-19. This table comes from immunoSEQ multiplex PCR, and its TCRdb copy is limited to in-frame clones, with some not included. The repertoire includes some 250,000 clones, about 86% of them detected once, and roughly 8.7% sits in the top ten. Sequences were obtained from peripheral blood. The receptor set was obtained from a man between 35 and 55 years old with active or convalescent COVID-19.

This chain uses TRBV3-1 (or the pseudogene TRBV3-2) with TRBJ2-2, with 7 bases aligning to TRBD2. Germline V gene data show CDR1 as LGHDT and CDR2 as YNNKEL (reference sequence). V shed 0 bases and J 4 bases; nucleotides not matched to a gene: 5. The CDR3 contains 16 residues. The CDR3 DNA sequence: TGTGCCAGCAGCCAAGAGGGACTACTACGCACCGGGGAGCTGTTTTTT. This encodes CASSQEGLLRTGELFF.

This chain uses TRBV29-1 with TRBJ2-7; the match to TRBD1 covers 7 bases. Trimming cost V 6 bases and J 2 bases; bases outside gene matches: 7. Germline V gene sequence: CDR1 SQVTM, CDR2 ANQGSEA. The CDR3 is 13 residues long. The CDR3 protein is CSVHQGVTYEQYF. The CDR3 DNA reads TGCAGCGTGCATCAGGGGGTTACCTACGAGCAGTACTTC.

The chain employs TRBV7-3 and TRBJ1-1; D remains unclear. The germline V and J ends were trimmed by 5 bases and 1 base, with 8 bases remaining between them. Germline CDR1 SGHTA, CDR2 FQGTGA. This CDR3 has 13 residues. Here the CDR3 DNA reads TGTGCCAGCAGCGCGCGGAGGAACACTGAAGCTTTCTTT. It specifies CASSARRNTEAFF.

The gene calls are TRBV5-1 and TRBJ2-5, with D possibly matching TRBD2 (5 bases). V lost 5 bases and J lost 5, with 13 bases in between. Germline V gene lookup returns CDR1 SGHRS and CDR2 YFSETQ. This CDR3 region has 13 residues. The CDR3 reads CASSGLNEETQYF. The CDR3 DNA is TGCGCCAGCAGTGGACTTAATGAGGAGACCCAGTACTTC.

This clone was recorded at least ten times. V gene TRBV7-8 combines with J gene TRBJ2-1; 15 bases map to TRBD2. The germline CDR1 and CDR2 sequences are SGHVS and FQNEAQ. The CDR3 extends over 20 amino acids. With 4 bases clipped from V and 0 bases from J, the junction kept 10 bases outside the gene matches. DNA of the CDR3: TGTGCCAGCAGCTATACCATCGGGACTAGCGGGAGGTTCTCCTACAATGAGCAGTTCTTC. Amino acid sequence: CASSYTIGTSGRFSYNEQFF.